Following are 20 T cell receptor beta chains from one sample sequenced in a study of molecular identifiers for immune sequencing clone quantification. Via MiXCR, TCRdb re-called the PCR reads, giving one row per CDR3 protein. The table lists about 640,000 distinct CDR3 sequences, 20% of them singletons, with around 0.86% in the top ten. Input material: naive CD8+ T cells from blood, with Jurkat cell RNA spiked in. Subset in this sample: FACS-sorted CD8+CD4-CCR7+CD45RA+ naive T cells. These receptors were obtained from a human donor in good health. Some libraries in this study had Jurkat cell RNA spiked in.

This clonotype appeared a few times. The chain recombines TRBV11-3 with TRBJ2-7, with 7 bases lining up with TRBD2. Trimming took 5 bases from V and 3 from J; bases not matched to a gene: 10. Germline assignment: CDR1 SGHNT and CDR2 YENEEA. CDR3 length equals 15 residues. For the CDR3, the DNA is TGTGCCAGCAGCAAAGGCCGGGACTACAACTACGAGCAGTACTTC. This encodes CASSKGRDYNYEQYF.

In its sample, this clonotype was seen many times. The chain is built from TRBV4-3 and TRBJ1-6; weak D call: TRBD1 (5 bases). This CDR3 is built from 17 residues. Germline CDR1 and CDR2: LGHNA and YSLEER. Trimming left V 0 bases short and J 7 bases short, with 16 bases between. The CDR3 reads CASSQDRASGYNSPLHF. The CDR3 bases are TGCGCCAGCAGCCAAGATCGGGCTTCAGGGTACAATTCACCCCTCCACTTT.

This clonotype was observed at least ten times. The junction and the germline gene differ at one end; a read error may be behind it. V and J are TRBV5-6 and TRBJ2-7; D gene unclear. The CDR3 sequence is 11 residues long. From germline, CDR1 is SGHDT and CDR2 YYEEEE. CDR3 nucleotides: TGTGCCAGCAGTTTGGACTACGAGCAGTACTTC. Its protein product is CASSLDYEQYF.

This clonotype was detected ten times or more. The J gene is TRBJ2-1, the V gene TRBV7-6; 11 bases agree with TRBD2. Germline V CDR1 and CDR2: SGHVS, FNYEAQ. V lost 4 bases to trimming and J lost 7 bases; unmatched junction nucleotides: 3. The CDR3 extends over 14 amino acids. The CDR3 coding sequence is TGTGCCAGCAGCTCGGGACTAGCGGTGAATGAGCAGTTCTTC. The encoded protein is CASSSGLAVNEQFF.

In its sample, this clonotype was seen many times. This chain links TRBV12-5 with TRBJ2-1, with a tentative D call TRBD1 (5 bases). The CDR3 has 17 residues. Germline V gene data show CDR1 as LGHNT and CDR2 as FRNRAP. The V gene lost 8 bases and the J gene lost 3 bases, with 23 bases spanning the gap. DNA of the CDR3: TGTGCTAGTTCTTCGAACCCGGGCAGGGTCTTCTACAATGAGCAGTTCTTC. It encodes CASSSNPGRVFYNEQFF.

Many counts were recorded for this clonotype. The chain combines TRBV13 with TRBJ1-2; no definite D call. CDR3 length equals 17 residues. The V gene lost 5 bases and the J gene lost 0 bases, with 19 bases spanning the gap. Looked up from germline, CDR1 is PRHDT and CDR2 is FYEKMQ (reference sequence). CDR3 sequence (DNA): TGTGCCAGCAGCCCAACCCTGCCGGCCATAACTAACTATGGCTACACCTTC. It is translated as CASSPTLPAITNYGYTF.

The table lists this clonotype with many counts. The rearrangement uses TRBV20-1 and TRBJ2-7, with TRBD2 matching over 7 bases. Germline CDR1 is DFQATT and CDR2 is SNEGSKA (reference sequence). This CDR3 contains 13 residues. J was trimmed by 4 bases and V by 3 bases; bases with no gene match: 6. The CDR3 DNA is TGCAGTGCTAGTGGGCTAGCGGATTACGAGCAGTACTTC. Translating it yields CSASGLADYEQYF.

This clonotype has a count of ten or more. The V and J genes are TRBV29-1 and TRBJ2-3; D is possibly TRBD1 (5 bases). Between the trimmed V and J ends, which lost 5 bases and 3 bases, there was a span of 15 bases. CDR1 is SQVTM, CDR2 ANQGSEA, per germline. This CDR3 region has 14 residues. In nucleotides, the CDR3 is TGCAGCGTTTTGAGAACAGGTGAAACAGATACGCAGTATTTT. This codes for CSVLRTGETDTQYF.

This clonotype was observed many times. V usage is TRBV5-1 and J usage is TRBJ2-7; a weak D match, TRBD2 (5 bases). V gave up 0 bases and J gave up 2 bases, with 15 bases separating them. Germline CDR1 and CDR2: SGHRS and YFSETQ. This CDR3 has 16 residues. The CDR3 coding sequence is TGCGCCAGCAGCTTGGCCGAGGGCCTCAAGGCCTACGAGCAGTACTTC. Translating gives CASSLAEGLKAYEQYF.

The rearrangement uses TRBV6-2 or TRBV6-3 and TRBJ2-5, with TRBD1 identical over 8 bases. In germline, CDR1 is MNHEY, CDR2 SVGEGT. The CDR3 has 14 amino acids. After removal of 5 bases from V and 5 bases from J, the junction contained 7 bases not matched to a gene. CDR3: CASSRDRRWETQYF. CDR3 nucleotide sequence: TGTGCCAGCAGTCGGGACAGGCGGTGGGAGACCCAGTACTTC.

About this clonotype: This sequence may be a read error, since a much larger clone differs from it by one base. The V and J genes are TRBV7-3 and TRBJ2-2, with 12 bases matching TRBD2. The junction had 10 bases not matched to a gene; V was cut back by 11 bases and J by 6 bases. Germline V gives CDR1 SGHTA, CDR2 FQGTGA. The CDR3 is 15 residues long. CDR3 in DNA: TGTGCCGGCTCGACTAGCGGGAGCGCTGCCGGGGAGCTGTTTTTT. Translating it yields CAGSTSGSAAGELFF.

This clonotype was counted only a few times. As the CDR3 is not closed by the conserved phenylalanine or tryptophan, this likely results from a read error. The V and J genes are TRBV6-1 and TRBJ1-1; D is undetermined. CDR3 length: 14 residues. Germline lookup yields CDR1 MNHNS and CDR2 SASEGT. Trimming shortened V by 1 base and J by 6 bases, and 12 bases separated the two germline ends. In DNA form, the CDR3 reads TGTGCCAGCAGTGAAGTGCCCGGACCCCCTGAAGCTTTCTCT. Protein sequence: CASSEVPGPPEAFS.

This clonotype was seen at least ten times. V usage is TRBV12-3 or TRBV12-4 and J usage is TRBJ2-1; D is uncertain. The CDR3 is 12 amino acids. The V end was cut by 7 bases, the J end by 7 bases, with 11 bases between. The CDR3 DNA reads TGTGCCAGCAAGGTGGATCCGAATGAGCAGTTCTTC. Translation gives CASKVDPNEQFF.

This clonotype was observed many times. As DNA, the CDR3 is TGTGCCAGCAGTTACTTCCCTAGCAATCAGCCCCAGCATTTT. This encodes CASSYFPSNQPQHF. This chain connects TRBV6-5 to TRBJ1-5; D remains ambiguous. Trimming took off 1 base at V and 0 bases at J, with 4 bases between the two ends. CDR1 and CDR2 from the germline V gene are MNHEY and SVGAGI. The CDR3 runs 14 residues.

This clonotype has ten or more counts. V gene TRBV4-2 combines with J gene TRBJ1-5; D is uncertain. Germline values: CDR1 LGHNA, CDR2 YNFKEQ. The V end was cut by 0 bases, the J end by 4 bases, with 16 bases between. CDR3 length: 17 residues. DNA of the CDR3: TGTGCCAGCAGCCAAGAGGGTAGCCTCGTTATTAATCAGCCCCAGCATTTT. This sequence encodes CASSQEGSLVINQPQHF.

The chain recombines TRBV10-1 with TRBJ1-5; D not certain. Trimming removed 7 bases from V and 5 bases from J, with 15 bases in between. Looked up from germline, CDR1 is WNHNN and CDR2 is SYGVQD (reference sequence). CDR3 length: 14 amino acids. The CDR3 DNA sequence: TGCGCCAGCAAGCGGGGTGATTCTCATCAGCCCCAGCATTTT. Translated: CASKRGDSHQPQHF.

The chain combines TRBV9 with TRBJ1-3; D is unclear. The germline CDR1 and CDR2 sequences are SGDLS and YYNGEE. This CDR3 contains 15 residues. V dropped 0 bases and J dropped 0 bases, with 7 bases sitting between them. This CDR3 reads CASSVDPNSGNTIYF. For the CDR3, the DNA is TGTGCCAGCAGCGTAGATCCTAACTCTGGAAACACCATATATTTT.

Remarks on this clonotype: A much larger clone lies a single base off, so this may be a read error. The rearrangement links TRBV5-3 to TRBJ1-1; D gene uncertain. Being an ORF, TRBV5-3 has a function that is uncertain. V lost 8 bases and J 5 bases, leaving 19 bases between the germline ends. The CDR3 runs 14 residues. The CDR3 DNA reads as TGTGCCAGCGGCGATGTGTCTGTTGTAACTGAAGCTTTCTTT. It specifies CASGDVSVVTEAFF.

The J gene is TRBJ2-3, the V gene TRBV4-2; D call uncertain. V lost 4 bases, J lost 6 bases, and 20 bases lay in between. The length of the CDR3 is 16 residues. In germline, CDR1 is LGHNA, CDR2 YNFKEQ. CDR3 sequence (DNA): TGTGCCAGCAGCCCACTGTCCCCAGGCTTAGTGGATACGCAGTATTTT. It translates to CASSPLSPGLVDTQYF.

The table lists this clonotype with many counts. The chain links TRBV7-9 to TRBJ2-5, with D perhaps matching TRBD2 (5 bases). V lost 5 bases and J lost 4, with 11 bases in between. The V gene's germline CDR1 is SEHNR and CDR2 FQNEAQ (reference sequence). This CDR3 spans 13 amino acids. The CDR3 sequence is CASSPGYGETQYF. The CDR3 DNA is TGTGCCAGCAGCCCGGGGTACGGAGAGACCCAGTACTTC.